The 7 T cell receptor beta chains below were found in one sample sequenced in a study of shared clonotypes between healthy human individuals. Using immunoSEQ multiplex PCR, the repertoire was profiled, and TCRdb retains in-frame clones only, with some absent. The sample contains around 510,000 clones, around 78% of which appear only once. The sequencing sample was made of PBMCs. The receptor set was obtained from a woman aged 35 to 49 in good health. Some clones in this sample may be carry-over from other donors' samples.

V gene TRBV28 combines with J gene TRBJ2-1; TRBD2 matches 7 bases. Germline V gives CDR1 MDHEN, CDR2 SYDVKM. The CDR3 covers 16 residues. V was clipped by 6 bases and J by 10 bases; unmatched bases: 18. In DNA, the CDR3 is TGTGCCAGCAGCAAACAGACTAGCCAGATCGACGGGGAGCAGTTCTTC. It encodes CASSKQTSQIDGEQFF.

J is TRBJ2-7 and V is TRBV18; 12 bases match TRBD2. In germline, CDR1 is KGHSH, CDR2 LQKENI. Trimming at V came to 1 base and at J to 0 bases, leaving 4 bases not matched to a gene. CDR3 size: 17 residues. The CDR3 spells CASSPRGLAGDSYEQYF. The CDR3 nucleotides are TGTGCCAGCTCACCACGGGGACTAGCGGGCGACTCCTACGAGCAGTACTTC.

This clone has only a few counts. This chain links TRBV30 with TRBJ1-1; TRBD1 aligns across 8 bases. CDR1 is GTSNPN and CDR2 is SVGIG in the germline V gene (reference sequence). This CDR3 comprises 11 residues. The V gene end was trimmed by 3 bases and the J gene end by 7 bases; junction bases not matched to a gene: 1. The CDR3 nucleotides are TGTGCCTGGAGACAGGGGGGTGAAGCTTTCTTT. Amino acid sequence: CAWRQGGEAFF. The complete variable domain, with remaining parts taken from reference TRBV30 and TRBJ1-1, reads SQTIHQWPATLVQPVGSPLSLECTVEGTSNPNLYWYRQAAGRGLQLLFYSVGIGQISSEVPQNLSASRPQDRQFILSSKKLLLSDSGFYLCAWRQGGEAFFGQGTRLTVV.

The rearrangement links TRBV6-4 to TRBJ2-2; D tentatively reads TRBD1 or TRBD2 (5 bases each). Germline values: CDR1 MRHNA, CDR2 SNTAGT. The CDR3 length is 15 residues. V dropped 3 bases and J dropped 0 bases, with 8 bases sitting between them. In DNA form, the CDR3 reads TGTGCCAGCAGTGAGGGACGGGCGAACACCGGGGAGCTGTTTTTT. The encoded protein is CASSEGRANTGELFF.

Comments on this clone: One base away lies a much larger clone, so this may be a sequencing read error. The chain has TRBV13 and TRBJ2-7; the D is unclear. The CDR3 covers 14 residues. The germline gives CDR1 PRHDT, CDR2 FYEKMQ (reference sequence). Trimming cost V 8 bases and J 6 bases, with 20 bases left between them. The CDR3 bases are TGTGCCAGCTCGTTGAGTGGATGGCGGCTCGAGCAGTACTTC. Residues: CASSLSGWRLEQYF.

The chain couples TRBV5-1 to TRBJ2-7; TRBD1 aligns across 8 bases. Germline V gene data show CDR1 as SGHRS and CDR2 as YFSETQ. With V trimmed by 4 bases and J by 0 bases, 9 bases remained unmatched. The CDR3 totals 16 residues. DNA for the CDR3: TGCGCCAGCAGCCCAATCAGGGGGCCGAGCTCCTACGAGCAGTACTTC. Translation gives CASSPIRGPSSYEQYF.

This clone was observed once. This chain links TRBV19 with TRBJ1-4; no clear D. The V end lost 10 bases, the J end lost 5 bases, and 17 bases lay between the germline ends. The CDR3 runs to 14 residues. Looked up from germline, CDR1 is LNHDA and CDR2 is SQIVND (reference sequence). The CDR3 nucleotides read TGTGCCACCGCGCTAGACGAACGGAATGAAAAACTGTTTTTT. Translation: CATALDERNEKLFF. Full variable domain (outside the CDR3, taken from reference TRBV19 and TRBJ1-4): DGGITQSPKYLFRKEGQNVTLSCEQNLNHDAMYWYRQDPGQGLRLIYYSQIVNDFQKGDIAEGYSVSREKKESFPLTVTSAQKNPTAFYLCATALDERNEKLFFGSGTQLSVL.